The 8 T cell receptor beta chains listed next were all sequenced from one sample in a study of cytomegalovirus exposure and HLA in healthy donors. PCR used 60 Vbeta primers and 13 Jbeta primers. TCRdb's copy holds only in-frame clones and misses some; the assay was immunoSEQ multiplex PCR. The sample carries some 130,000 clones, roughly three fifths recorded once. Specimen: PBMCs. The origin of the receptors is a middle-aged woman in good health and CMV-seronegative.

This chain connects TRBV14 to TRBJ1-1; 7 bases map to TRBD1. Germline-derived CDR1 and CDR2 are SGHDN and FVKESK. Losses at the gene ends were 0 bases for V and 0 bases for J; bases not matched to a gene: 4. CDR3 length equals 16 residues. Here the CDR3 reads CASSQDIDRVNTEAFF. Written as DNA, the CDR3 is TGTGCCAGCAGCCAAGACATTGACAGGGTGAACACTGAAGCTTTCTTT.

The table lists this clone with a few counts. For the CDR3, the DNA is TGTGCCAGCAGCCTCTCGGGGGGGAAACAAGAGACCCAGTACTTC. This codes for CASSLSGGKQETQYF. The gene calls are TRBV4-2 and TRBJ2-5; 8 bases are shared with TRBD2. The CDR3 sequence is 15 residues long. V gave up 4 bases and J gave up 2 bases; unmatched junction bases: 6. Germline values: CDR1 LGHNA, CDR2 YNFKEQ.

J is TRBJ2-1 and V is TRBV18; TRBD1 might be the D (6 bases). The V end lost 3 bases, the J end lost 5 bases, and 20 bases lay between the germline ends. Germline lookup yields CDR1 KGHSH and CDR2 LQKENI. CDR3 length: 17 amino acids. CDR3 region: CASSPRGDLQGNNEQFF. The CDR3 nucleotides read TGTGCCAGCTCACCCAGGGGAGACCTTCAGGGGAACAATGAGCAGTTCTTC.

Comments on this clone: One junction end does not reproduce the germline sequence, and a read error may be involved. The V call is TRBV2, the J call TRBJ2-1; 9 bases align to TRBD2. Germline CDR1 reads SNHLY; CDR2 reads FYNNEI. The CDR3 length is 12 residues. Written as DNA, the CDR3 is TGTGCCAGCAGTGGTTTAAGCGGGGGGCCCCTCTTC. This gives the protein CASSGLSGGPLF.

The V call is TRBV9, the J call TRBJ1-1; D is possibly TRBD1 (6 bases). The germline V and J ends were trimmed by 0 bases and 0 bases, with 15 bases remaining between them. This CDR3 contains 17 residues. CDR1 and CDR2 from the germline V gene are SGDLS and YYNGEE. The CDR3: CASSVGTALSMNTEAFF. The DNA of the CDR3 is TGTGCCAGCAGCGTAGGGACAGCCCTTTCTATGAACACTGAAGCTTTCTTT.

The genes are TRBV6-5 and TRBJ2-7, with D possibly being TRBD2 (6 bases). The CDR3 loop spans 16 amino acids. Germline V gene data show CDR1 as MNHEY and CDR2 as SVGAGI. V was shortened by 2 bases and J by 5 bases, with 19 bases between the two germline ends. This CDR3 reads CASSYVLAPGRDEQYF. The CDR3 nucleotides read TGTGCCAGCAGTTACGTACTAGCTCCCGGGCGGGACGAGCAGTACTTC.

The J gene is TRBJ2-1, the V gene TRBV5-1; TRBD2 matches at 11 bases. Germline assignment: CDR1 SGHRS and CDR2 YFSETQ. This CDR3 has 15 residues. J gave up 9 bases and V 3 bases, and 8 bases lay outside the gene matches. In DNA, the CDR3 is TGCGCCAGCAGCTACCTAGCGGGGGGCGGTGGTGAGCAGTTCTTC. Translated: CASSYLAGGGGEQFF.

In its sample, this clone was seen once. The V and J genes are TRBV23-1 and TRBJ2-3; 7 bases are shared with TRBD1. TRBV23-1 is flagged as an ORF with uncertain function. The J segment lost 2 bases and the V segment lost 2 bases, leaving 25 bases of the junction unmatched. This CDR3 contains 22 residues. In nucleotides, the CDR3 is TGCGCCAGCAGTCAACCAAAGGCCCTCCGACAGGGTGGGAAGAGGGCCACAGATACGCAGTATTTT. Protein: CASSQPKALRQGGKRATDTQYF.